This record covers a single TCR beta chain. This clonotype has only a few counts. Its specific antigen is unknown. No much larger clone is present one base from it, and per-base qualities are unavailable. This entry comes from a study of CD8 T cells in ankylosing spondylitis (dated by TCRdb to the late 2010s). For the study in its entirety: The study set out to find disease-linked TCR variants by profiling T cell receptor beta repertoires in ankylosing spondylitis patients and healthy donors. The full study cohort was made up of 25 ankylosing spondylitis patients and over 90 healthy donors. Peripheral blood was sampled, and synovial fluid was additionally collected from ankylosing spondylitis patients.

V loses 3 bases of germline sequence and J loses 0 bases, and the interval between the two ends is 16 bases. The germline V gene provides CDR1 SGHRS and CDR2 YFSETQ. Counted from cysteine to phenylalanine, this CDR3 has 18 amino acids. Kept here is only the CDR3 DNA, which spans 54 bases and is read in frame from base 1. Here is what the overall study found, with its caveats: Blood from ankylosing spondylitis patients appeared to be characterized by a TCR beta motif composed of roughly 8 highly homologous amino acid variants. Some motif variants were previously reported in synovial fluid and blood of reactive arthritis patients, suggesting common disease-initiation mechanisms. The disease-linked clones had a CD8+ phenotype and were found at relatively low frequencies in peripheral blood. According to the report, matched synovial fluid samples from ankylosing spondylitis patients were significantly enriched for the disease-linked clones.

This sample was sequenced with an Illumina HiSeq 2500. TCR beta libraries were prepared by quantitative 5'-RACE with molecular barcodes. The study's own analysis went as follows. A new computational method, built on a probabilistic model of VDJ rearrangement, was used to identify disease-linked TCR variants. The public sequencing data were trimmed at Q25 with fastp and processed into clonotypes with MiXCR by TCRdb, which kept only in-frame beta chains. Under each unique CDR3 protein, matching rows form one entry showing the most common genes and DNA. TCRdb, rather than the study authors, made the V and J calls. The sample table lists under 150,000 distinct CDR3 sequences, roughly an eighth of them with a count of one. About 3% of the sample is held by the ten biggest clonotypes.

This receptor was identified in a female donor with ankylosing spondylitis or in good health (not recorded which). The sequence links TRBV5-1 to TRBJ2-6; the best D guess is TRBD2, with 6 bases matching. The specimen was blood, either unsorted or a sorted T cell fraction (not recorded which). The nucleotide sequence reads as follows: TGCGCCAGCAGCTCAACCGGGACTCAAAGCTCTGGGGCCAACGTCCTGACTTTC. This yields the protein CASSSTGTQSSGANVLTF.